These T cell receptor beta chains were read from a single sample in a study of Ad26.COV2.S vaccination and SARS-CoV-2 variants. Measured with immunoSEQ multiplex PCR; TCRdb has only the in-frame clones, and not every one. The table records about 350,000 clones, around 92% of them present only once. The sequences come from peripheral blood, collected after recovery from COVID-19. These receptors were obtained from a human donor who had recovered from COVID-19. Both conserved end residues are part of each CDR3. A D gene is named only where the DNA matches it firmly. Size values are once, few and many counts, or a class for expanded clones, and some rows have none.

>NA|NA|TRBJ1-3|TRBV19
CASSGTDASSGNTIYF
TGTGCCAGTAGTGGGACTGATGCTAGCTCTGGAAACACCATATATTTT
>NA|TRBD1|TRBJ1-4|TRBV5-6
CASSPGTGPVEKLFF
TGTGCCAGCAGCCCCGGGACAGGTCCTGTTGAAAAACTGTTTTTT
>NA|NA|TRBJ1-3|TRBV6-1
CASSEGRTGENTIYF
TGTGCCAGCAGTGAAGGTCGGACGGGAGAAAACACCATATATTTT
>NA|NA|TRBJ2-7|TRBV5-6
CASSFRLDPYEQYF
TGTGCCAGCAGCTTCCGACTAGACCCCTACGAGCAGTACTTC
>NA|TRBD1|TRBJ1-1|TRBV6-2/TRBV6-3
CASSSPGTGGREAFF
TGTGCCAGCAGTTCCCCCGGGACAGGGGGCCGGGAAGCTTTCTTT
>NA|TRBD2|TRBJ2-2|TRBV3-1/TRBV3-2
CASSLRLAGPGELFF
TGTGCCAGCAGCTTAAGACTAGCGGGGCCCGGGGAGCTGTTTTTT
>NA|NA|TRBJ2-2|TRBV9
CASSPLGGGQGGELFF
TGTGCCAGCAGCCCACTCGGAGGGGGCCAAGGCGGGGAGCTGTTTTTT
>NA|NA|TRBJ1-1|TRBV11-2
CASSPPGRGEAFF
TGTGCCAGCAGCCCACCGGGGCGGGGGGAAGCTTTCTTT
>NA|NA|TRBJ2-7|TRBV7-9
CASSSSYRPLHEQYF
TGTGCCAGCAGCTCTTCCTACCGCCCACTACACGAGCAGTACTTC
>once|NA|TRBJ2-6|TRBV7-3
CASSYYPRTGKHTGVLTF
TGTGCCAGCAGCTACTACCCCCGAACAGGGAAACATACAGGGGTCCTGACTTTC
>NA|TRBD1|TRBJ1-1|TRBV27
CASSFSGGSTYNTEAFF
TGTGCCAGCAGTTTTTCAGGGGGATCCACGTATAACACTGAAGCTTTCTTT
>once|NA|TRBJ1-3|TRBV15
CATSMTDSGNTIYF
TGTGCCACCAGTATGACAGACTCTGGAAACACCATATATTTT
>NA|TRBD2|TRBJ2-3|TRBV24-1
CATSDPLLGGRGTDTQYF
TGTGCCACCAGTGACCCTCTCCTTGGGGGGAGGGGCACAGATACGCAGTATTTT
>NA|NA|TRBJ1-2|TRBV6-6
CASVELPYYGYTF
TGTGCCAGCGTCGAATTACCTTACTATGGCTACACCTTC
>NA|NA|TRBJ1-2|TRBV5-6
CASSRWGGGVGYTF
TGTGCCAGCAGCCGCTGGGGAGGAGGGGTGGGCTACACCTTC
>NA|NA|TRBJ1-5|TRBV11-2
CASSLGVSQPQHF
TGTGCCAGCAGCTTAGGGGTCTCTCAGCCCCAGCATTTT
>NA|TRBD1|TRBJ2-3|TRBV5-6
CASSQQGARDTQYF
TGTGCCAGCAGCCAACAGGGGGCAAGAGATACGCAGTATTTT
>NA|TRBD1|TRBJ1-2|TRBV7-2
CASSPSGTDYYGYTF
TGTGCCAGCAGCCCCAGCGGGACAGATTACTATGGCTACACCTTC
>NA|TRBD1|TRBJ2-3|TRBV5-4
CASSGYRDRGTDTQYF
TGTGCCAGCAGCGGATACCGGGACAGGGGGACAGATACGCAGTATTTT
>NA|TRBD1|TRBJ1-4|TRBV6-6
CASKPGTGDEKLFF
TGTGCCAGTAAACCCGGGACAGGAGATGAAAAACTGTTTTTT
>NA|NA|TRBJ2-5|TRBV6-5
CASSRRQGRRETQYF
TGTGCCAGCAGCCGGCGGCAGGGAAGGCGAGAGACCCAGTACTTC
>few|NA|TRBJ1-5|TRBV6-5
CASGGRDSNQPQHF
TGTGCCTCCGGAGGAAGGGATAGCAATCAGCCCCAGCATTTT
>NA|NA|TRBJ1-1|TRBV5-1
CASSLAGSSNTEAFF
TGCGCCAGCAGCTTGGCAGGCAGCTCGAACACTGAAGCTTTCTTT
>NA|NA|TRBJ1-1|TRBV29-1
CSVGVRSEAFF
TGCAGCGTTGGGGTCAGGAGTGAAGCTTTCTTT
>NA|NA|TRBJ2-1|TRBV19
CASSTWRGIDEQFF
TGTGCCAGTAGTACCTGGAGGGGGATAGATGAGCAGTTCTTC
>NA|TRBD2|TRBJ2-1|TRBV7-9
CASSFSSGGASEQFF
TGTGCCAGCAGCTTTTCTAGCGGGGGGGCTAGTGAGCAGTTCTTC
>NA|NA|TRBJ2-5|TRBV20-1
CSAEDRESQYF
TGCAGTGCTGAAGACCGGGAGTCCCAGTACTTC
>NA|TRBD1|TRBJ2-7|TRBV5-1
CASRASGQGLDSTYEQYF
TGCGCCAGCAGAGCATCGGGACAGGGTCTTGATTCGACCTACGAGCAGTACTTC
>once|TRBD2|TRBJ2-5|TRBV5-6
CASSFATSGLETQYF
TGTGCCAGCAGCTTTGCGACTAGCGGGTTGGAGACCCAGTACTTC